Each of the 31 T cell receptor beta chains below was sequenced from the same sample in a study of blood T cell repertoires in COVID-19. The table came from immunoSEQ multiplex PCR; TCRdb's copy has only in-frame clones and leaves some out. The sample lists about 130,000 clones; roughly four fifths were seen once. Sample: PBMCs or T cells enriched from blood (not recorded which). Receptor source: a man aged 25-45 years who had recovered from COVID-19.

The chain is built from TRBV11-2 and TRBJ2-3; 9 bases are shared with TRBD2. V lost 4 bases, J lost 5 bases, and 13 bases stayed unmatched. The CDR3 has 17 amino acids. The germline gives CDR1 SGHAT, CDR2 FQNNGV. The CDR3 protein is CASSSTSSGGMKDTQYF. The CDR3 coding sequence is TGTGCCAGCAGCTCGACCTCCAGCGGGGGGATGAAAGATACGCAGTATTTT.

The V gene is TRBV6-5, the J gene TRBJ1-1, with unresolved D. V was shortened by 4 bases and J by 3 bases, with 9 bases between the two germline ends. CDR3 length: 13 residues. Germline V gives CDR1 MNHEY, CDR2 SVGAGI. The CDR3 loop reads CASSFRSYTEAFF. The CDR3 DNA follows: TGTGCCAGCAGTTTTCGGAGCTACACTGAAGCTTTCTTT.

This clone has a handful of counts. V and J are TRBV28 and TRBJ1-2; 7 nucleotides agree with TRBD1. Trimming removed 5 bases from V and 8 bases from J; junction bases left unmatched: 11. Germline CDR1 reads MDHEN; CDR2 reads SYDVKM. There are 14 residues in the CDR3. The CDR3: CASSQTTGSRGYTF. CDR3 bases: TGTGCCAGCAGTCAAACGACAGGGTCGAGGGGCTACACCTTC.

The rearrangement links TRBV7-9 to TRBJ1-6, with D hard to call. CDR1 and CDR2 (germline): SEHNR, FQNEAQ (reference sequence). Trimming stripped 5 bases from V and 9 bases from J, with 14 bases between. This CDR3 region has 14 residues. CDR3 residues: CASSLEGFGSPLHF. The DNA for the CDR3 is TGTGCCAGCAGCCTTGAGGGTTTCGGTTCACCCCTCCACTTT.

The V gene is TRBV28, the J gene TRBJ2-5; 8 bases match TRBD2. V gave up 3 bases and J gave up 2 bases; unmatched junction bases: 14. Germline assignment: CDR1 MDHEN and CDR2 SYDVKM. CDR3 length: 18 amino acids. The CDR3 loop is CASSFIIAGQSMQETQYF. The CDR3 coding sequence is TGTGCCAGCAGTTTCATTATAGCGGGACAAAGCATGCAAGAGACCCAGTACTTC.

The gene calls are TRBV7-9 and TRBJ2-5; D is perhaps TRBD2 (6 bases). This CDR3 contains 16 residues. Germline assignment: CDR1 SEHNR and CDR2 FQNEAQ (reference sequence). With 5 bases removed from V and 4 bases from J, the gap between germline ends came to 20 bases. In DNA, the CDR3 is TGTGCCAGCAGCACAAACCGGGGGATCCCCGGAGAGACCCAGTACTTC. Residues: CASSTNRGIPGETQYF.

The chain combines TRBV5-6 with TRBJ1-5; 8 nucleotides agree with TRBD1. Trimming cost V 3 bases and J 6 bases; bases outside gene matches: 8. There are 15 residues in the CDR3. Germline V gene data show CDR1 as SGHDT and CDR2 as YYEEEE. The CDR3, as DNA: TGTGCCAGCAGCTACGGGCAGGGGGCGCGTCAGCCCCAGCATTTT. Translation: CASSYGQGARQPQHF.

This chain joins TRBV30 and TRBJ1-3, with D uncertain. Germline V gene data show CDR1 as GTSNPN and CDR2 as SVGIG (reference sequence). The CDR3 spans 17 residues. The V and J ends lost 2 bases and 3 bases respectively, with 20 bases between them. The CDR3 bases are TGTGCCTGGAGTCTGTACTCCGGGAAGGTTGATGGAAACACCATATATTTT. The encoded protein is CAWSLYSGKVDGNTIYF.

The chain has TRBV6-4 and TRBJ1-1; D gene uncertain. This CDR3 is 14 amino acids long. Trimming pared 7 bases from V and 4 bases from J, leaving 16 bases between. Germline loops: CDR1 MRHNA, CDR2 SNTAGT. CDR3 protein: CASTSNPGSTEAFF. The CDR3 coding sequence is TGTGCCAGCACCTCAAACCCGGGGTCCACTGAAGCTTTCTTT.

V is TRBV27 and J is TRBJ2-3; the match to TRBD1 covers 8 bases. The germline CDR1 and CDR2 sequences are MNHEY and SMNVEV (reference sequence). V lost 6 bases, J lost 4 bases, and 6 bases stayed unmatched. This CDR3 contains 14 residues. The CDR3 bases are TGTGCCAGCAGCAGGGGGCTCGGCCCAGATACGCAGTATTTT. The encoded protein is CASSRGLGPDTQYF.

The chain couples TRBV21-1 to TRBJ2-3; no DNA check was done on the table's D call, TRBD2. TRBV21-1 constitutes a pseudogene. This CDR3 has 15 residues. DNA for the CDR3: TGTGCCAGCAGCAAATGGGCGGGAGTCACAGATACGCAGTATTTT. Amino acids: CASSKWAGVTDTQYF.

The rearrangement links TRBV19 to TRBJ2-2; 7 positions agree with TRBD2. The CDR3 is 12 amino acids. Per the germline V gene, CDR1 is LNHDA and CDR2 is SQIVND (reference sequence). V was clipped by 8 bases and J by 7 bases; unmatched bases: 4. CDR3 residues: CASGEGLGELFF. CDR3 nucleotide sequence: TGTGCCAGTGGGGAGGGCCTCGGGGAGCTGTTTTTT.

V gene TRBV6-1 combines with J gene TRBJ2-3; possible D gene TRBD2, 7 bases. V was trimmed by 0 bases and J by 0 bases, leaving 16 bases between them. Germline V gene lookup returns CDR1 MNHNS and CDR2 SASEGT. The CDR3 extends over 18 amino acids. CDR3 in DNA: TGTGCCAGCAGTGAAGCAGGGGCGCGGGGGCTTAGCACAGATACGCAGTATTTT. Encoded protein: CASSEAGARGLSTDTQYF.

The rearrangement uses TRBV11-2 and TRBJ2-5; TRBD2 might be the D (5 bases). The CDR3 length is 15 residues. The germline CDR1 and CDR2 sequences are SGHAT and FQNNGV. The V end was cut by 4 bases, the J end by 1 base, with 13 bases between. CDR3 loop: CASSSTRGAQETQYF. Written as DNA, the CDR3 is TGTGCCAGCAGCTCAACCCGGGGAGCCCAAGAGACCCAGTACTTC.

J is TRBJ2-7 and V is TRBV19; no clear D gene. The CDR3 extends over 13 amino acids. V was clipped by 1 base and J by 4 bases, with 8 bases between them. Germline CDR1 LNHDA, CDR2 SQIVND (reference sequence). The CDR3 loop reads CASSIAYFYEQYF. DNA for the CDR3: TGTGCCAGTAGTATAGCCTACTTTTACGAGCAGTACTTC.

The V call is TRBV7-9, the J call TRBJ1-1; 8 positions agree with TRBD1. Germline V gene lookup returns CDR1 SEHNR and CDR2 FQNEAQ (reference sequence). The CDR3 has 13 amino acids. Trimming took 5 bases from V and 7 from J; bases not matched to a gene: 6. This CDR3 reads CASSTGTGNEAFF. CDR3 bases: TGTGCCAGCAGCACCGGGACAGGAAATGAAGCTTTCTTT.

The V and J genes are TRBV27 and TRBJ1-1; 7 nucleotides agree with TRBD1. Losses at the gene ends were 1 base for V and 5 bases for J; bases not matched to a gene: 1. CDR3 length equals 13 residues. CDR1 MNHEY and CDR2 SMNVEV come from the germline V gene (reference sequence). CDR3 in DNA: TGTGCCAGCAGTTTATACAGGGGTACTGAAGCTTTCTTT. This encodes CASSLYRGTEAFF.

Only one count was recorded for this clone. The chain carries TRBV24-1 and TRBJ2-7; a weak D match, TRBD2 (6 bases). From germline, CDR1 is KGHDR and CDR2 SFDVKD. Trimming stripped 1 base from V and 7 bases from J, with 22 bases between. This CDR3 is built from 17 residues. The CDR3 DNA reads TGTGCCACCAGTGATTTTCTAGGGGACTCCGGATGTTATGAGCAGTACGTC. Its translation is CATSDFLGDSGCYEQYV.

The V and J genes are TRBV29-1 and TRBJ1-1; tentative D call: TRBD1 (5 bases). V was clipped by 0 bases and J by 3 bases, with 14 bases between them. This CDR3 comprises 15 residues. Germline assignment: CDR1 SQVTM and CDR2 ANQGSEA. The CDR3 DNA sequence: TGCAGCGTTGAAGATGGAGCGGGGGTAGACACTGAAGCTTTCTTT. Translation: CSVEDGAGVDTEAFF.

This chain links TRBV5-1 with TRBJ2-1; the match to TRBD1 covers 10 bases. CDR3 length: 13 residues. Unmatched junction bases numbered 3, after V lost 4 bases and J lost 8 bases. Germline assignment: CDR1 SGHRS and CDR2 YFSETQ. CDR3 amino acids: CASSRDRGDEQFF. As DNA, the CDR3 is TGCGCCAGCAGCAGGGACAGGGGCGATGAGCAGTTCTTC.

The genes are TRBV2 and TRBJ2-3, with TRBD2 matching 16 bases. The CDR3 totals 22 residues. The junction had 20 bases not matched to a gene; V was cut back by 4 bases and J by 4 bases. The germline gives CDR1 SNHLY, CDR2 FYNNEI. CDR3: CASSAFPSPGLAGGPVSDTQYF. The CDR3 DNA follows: TGTGCCAGCAGTGCCTTTCCTTCTCCGGGACTAGCGGGAGGGCCTGTCTCAGATACGCAGTATTTT. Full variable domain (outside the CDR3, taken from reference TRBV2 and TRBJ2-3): EPEVTQTPSHQVTQMGQEVILRCVPISNHLYFYWYRQILGQKVEFLVSFYNNEISEKSEIFDDQFSVERPDGSNFTLKIRSTKLEDSAMYFCASSAFPSPGLAGGPVSDTQYFGPGTRLTVL.

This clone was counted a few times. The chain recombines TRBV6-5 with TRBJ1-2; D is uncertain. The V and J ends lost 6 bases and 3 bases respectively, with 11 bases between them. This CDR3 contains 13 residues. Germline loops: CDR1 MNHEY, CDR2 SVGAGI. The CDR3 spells CASRGGQYYGYTF. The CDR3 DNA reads TGTGCCAGCAGGGGAGGGCAGTACTATGGCTACACCTTC.

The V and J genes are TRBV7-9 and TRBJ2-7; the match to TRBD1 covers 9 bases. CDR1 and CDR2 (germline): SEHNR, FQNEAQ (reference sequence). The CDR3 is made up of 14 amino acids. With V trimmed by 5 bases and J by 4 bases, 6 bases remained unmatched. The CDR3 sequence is CASSATGGMYEQYF. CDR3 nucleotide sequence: TGTGCCAGCAGCGCAACAGGGGGCATGTACGAGCAGTACTTC. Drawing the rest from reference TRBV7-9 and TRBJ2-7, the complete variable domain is DTGVSQNPRHKITKRGQNVTFRCDPISEHNRLYWYRQTLGQGPEFLTYFQNEAQLEKSRLLSDRFSAERPKGSFSTLEIQRTEQGDSAMYLCASSATGGMYEQYFGPGTRLTVT.

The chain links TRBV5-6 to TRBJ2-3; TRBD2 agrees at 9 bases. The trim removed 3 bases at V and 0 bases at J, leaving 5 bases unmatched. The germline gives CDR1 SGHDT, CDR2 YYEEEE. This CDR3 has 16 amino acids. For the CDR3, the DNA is TGTGCCAGCAGCTCATCAAGCGGGAGGAGCACAGATACGCAGTATTTT. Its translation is CASSSSSGRSTDTQYF.

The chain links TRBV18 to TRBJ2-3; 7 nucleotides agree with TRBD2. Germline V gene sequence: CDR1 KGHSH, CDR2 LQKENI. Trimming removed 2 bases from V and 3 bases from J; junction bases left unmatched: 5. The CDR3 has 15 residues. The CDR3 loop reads CASSPSAGLTDTQYF. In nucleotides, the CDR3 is TGTGCCAGCTCACCATCCGCGGGACTAACAGATACGCAGTATTTT.

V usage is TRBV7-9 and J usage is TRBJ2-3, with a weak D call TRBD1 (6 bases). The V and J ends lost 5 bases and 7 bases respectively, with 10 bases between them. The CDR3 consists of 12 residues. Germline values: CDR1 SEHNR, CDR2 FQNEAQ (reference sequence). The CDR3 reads CASSLDRNTQYF. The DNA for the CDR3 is TGTGCCAGCAGCCTTGACAGGAATACGCAGTATTTT.

CDR3 amino acids: CAISEGSGRGNQPQHF. CDR3 sequence (DNA): TGTGCCATCAGTGAAGGGTCAGGGAGGGGCAATCAGCCCCAGCATTTT. V gene TRBV10-3 combines with J gene TRBJ1-5; TRBD1 is a possible D gene (5 bases). Per germline, CDR1 ENHRY and CDR2 SYGVKD. The CDR3 sequence is 16 residues long. Trimming pared 3 bases from V and 2 bases from J, leaving 14 bases between.

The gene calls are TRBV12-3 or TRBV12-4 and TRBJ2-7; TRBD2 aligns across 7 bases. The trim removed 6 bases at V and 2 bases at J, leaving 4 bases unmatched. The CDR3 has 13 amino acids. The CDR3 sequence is CASSRGTTYEQYF. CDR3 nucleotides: TGTGCCAGCAGCCGAGGGACTACCTACGAGCAGTACTTC.

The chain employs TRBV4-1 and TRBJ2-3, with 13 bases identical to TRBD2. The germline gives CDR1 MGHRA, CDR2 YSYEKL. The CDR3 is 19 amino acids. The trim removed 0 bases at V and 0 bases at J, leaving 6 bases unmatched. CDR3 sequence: CASSQERTSGRASTDTQYF. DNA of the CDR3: TGCGCCAGCAGCCAAGAGAGAACTAGCGGGAGGGCTAGCACAGATACGCAGTATTTT.

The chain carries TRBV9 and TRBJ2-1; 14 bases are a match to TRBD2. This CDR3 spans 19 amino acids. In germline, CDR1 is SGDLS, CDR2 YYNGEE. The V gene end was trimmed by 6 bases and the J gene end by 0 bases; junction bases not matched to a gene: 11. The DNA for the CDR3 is TGTGCCAGCACACCCTTGGGACTAGCGGGAGTTAGCTCCTACAATGAGCAGTTCTTC. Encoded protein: CASTPLGLAGVSSYNEQFF.

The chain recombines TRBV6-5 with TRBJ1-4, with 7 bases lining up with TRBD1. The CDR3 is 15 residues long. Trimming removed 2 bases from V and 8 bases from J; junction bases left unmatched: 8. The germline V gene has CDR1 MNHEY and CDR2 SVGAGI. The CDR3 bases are TGTGCCAGCAGTTACCCGACAGGGTCGGGGGAAAAACTGTTTTTT. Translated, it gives CASSYPTGSGEKLFF.